These 16 T cell receptor beta chains originate from one sample sequenced in a study of PD-1 blockade in classical Hodgkin lymphoma. The patients all showed relapse after autologous stem cell transplantation, while their brentuximab vedotin exposure varied. Only in-frame clones appear in the TCRdb table, and some are missing; sequencing was by immunoSEQ multiplex PCR. Among some 58,000 clones listed, around 89% were seen once. This material consisted of peripheral blood mononuclear cells (PBMCs), taken before the second cycle of nivolumab. These TCRs come from a human donor with classical Hodgkin lymphoma.

CDR3 coding DNA: TGTGCCAGCAGGCGACAAGCCTCCTACAATGAGCAGTTCTTC. Amino acids: CASRRQASYNEQFF. The chain is built from TRBV6-5 and TRBJ2-1; D gene uncertain. The V end was cut by 6 bases, the J end by 0 bases, with 9 bases between. The germline V gene has CDR1 MNHEY and CDR2 SVGAGI. The CDR3 sequence is 14 residues long.

The V call is TRBV19, the J call TRBJ1-6, with 12 bases fitting TRBD1. Trimming removed 4 bases from V and 13 bases from J; junction bases left unmatched: 14. The CDR3 consists of 17 residues. Germline CDR1 reads LNHDA; CDR2 reads SQIVND (reference sequence). This CDR3 is CASSTGGQGAREGPLHF. CDR3 nucleotide sequence: TGTGCCAGTAGTACCGGGGGACAGGGGGCTCGGGAAGGGCCCCTCCACTTT.

The V and J genes are TRBV5-6 and TRBJ1-1, with D possibly matching TRBD1 (5 bases). The V gene lost 4 bases and the J gene lost 5 bases, with 24 bases spanning the gap. CDR1 and CDR2 from the germline V gene are SGHDT and YYEEEE. This CDR3 has 17 residues. The CDR3 sequence is CASSLESRLEGYTEAFF. DNA of the CDR3: TGTGCCAGCAGCCTAGAAAGTAGACTCGAGGGGTATACTGAAGCTTTCTTT. The entire variable domain, with the rest obtained from reference TRBV5-6 and TRBJ1-1, is as follows: DAGVTQSPTHLIKTRGQQVTLRCSPKSGHDTVSWYQQALGQGPQFIFQYYEEEERQRGNFPDRFSGHQFPNYSSELNVNALLLGDSALYLCASSLESRLEGYTEAFFGQGTRLTVV.

The rearrangement joins TRBV28 to TRBJ2-2, with 8 bases identical to TRBD2. The V and J ends lost 2 bases and 4 bases, in that order; junction bases with no gene match: 9. CDR3 length: 17 amino acids. The germline gives CDR1 MDHEN, CDR2 SYDVKM. CDR3 nucleotides: TGTGCCAGCAGTTTAGGCGGCGGGAGGTTGGGCACCGGGGAGCTGTTTTTT. Encoded protein: CASSLGGGRLGTGELFF.

This clone came up a few times. V usage is TRBV5-1 and J usage is TRBJ1-1; the D gene is possibly TRBD1 (5 bases). Trimming pared 0 bases from V and 0 bases from J, leaving 9 bases between. CDR3 length equals 15 residues. Germline V gives CDR1 SGHRS, CDR2 YFSETQ. The CDR3 DNA sequence: TGCGCCAGCAGCTTGGCCGGGACTATGAACACTGAAGCTTTCTTT. Amino acid sequence: CASSLAGTMNTEAFF.

The chain carries TRBV6-1 and TRBJ2-3; no reliable D call. Deletions cut 2 bases from V and 0 bases from J, with 21 bases between. This CDR3 contains 19 residues. Germline V gene lookup returns CDR1 MNHNS and CDR2 SASEGT. The chain's CDR3 is CASSEKFLKGLGSTDTQYF. The CDR3 DNA sequence: TGTGCCAGCAGTGAAAAATTTTTGAAGGGCCTGGGGAGCACAGATACGCAGTATTTT.

The chain combines TRBV5-1 with TRBJ2-5; D might be TRBD1 or TRBD2, each matching 7 bases. V was cut by 4 bases and J by 2 bases, with 15 bases left in between. This CDR3 spans 15 amino acids. Germline CDR1 is SGHRS and CDR2 is YFSETQ. CDR3 DNA sequence: TGCGCCAGCAGCCCCAGGGGGGGCACTCAAGAGACCCAGTACTTC. Translated, it gives CASSPRGGTQETQYF.

V gene TRBV7-9 combines with J gene TRBJ2-1; D possibly matches TRBD1 or TRBD2 (5 bases each). This CDR3 comprises 13 residues. Deletions cut 0 bases from V and 10 bases from J, with 10 bases between. CDR1 and CDR2 from the germline V gene are SEHNR and FQNEAQ (reference sequence). The CDR3 here is CASSLAPGPEQFF. CDR3 in DNA: TGTGCCAGCAGCTTAGCTCCGGGACCCGAGCAGTTCTTC.

The CDR3 nucleotides are TGTGCCAGCAGTTACTCACAACTAGCTGGCGAGACCCAGTACTTC. Translating it yields CASSYSQLAGETQYF. The chain has TRBV6-5 and TRBJ2-5; D possibly corresponds to TRBD2 (6 bases). The germline V and J ends were trimmed by 0 bases and 5 bases, with 13 bases remaining between them. Germline lookup yields CDR1 MNHEY and CDR2 SVGAGI. This CDR3 comprises 15 residues.

The J gene is TRBJ2-1, the V gene TRBV30; 10 bases match TRBD2. The CDR3 totals 15 residues. Germline assignment: CDR1 GTSNPN and CDR2 SVGIG (reference sequence). V gave up 3 bases and J gave up 9 bases; unmatched junction bases: 11. The CDR3 reads CAWSHTSGERSEQFF. For the CDR3, the DNA is TGTGCCTGGAGCCATACTAGCGGGGAAAGGAGTGAGCAGTTCTTC.

This clone was recorded once. In DNA form, the CDR3 reads TGTGCCAGCAGTCCCATGGGGACTTTTAGGGGCTACACCTTC. It codes for CASSPMGTFRGYTF. The chain carries TRBV6-5 and TRBJ1-2, with D possibly being TRBD1 (5 bases). Germline V lookup: CDR1 MNHEY, CDR2 SVGAGI. The ends were cut back, 5 bases at V and 8 bases at J, with 18 bases in the middle. The CDR3 sequence is 14 residues long.

The chain uses TRBV19 and TRBJ1-1; D unclear. Germline lookup yields CDR1 LNHDA and CDR2 SQIVND (reference sequence). V lost 7 bases and J lost 4, with 19 bases in between. The CDR3 spans 15 residues. The CDR3 is CASTGFGPTTTEAFF. The CDR3 DNA is TGTGCCAGTACCGGGTTCGGGCCAACCACCACTGAAGCTTTCTTT.

The J gene is TRBJ2-7, the V gene TRBV6-5; unclear D gene. The length of the CDR3 is 13 residues. Germline CDR1 and CDR2: MNHEY and SVGAGI. The V end lost 2 bases, the J end lost 7 bases, and 12 bases lay between the germline ends. CDR3 residues: CASSYGLALEQYF. The CDR3 nucleotides read TGTGCCAGCAGTTACGGGTTAGCCTTGGAGCAGTACTTC.

This CDR3 is CASSVEQGGFGKLFF. CDR3 in DNA: TGTGCCAGCAGCGTAGAACAGGGGGGATTCGGAAAACTGTTTTTT. The V call is TRBV9, the J call TRBJ1-4, with 8 bases aligning to TRBD1. J lost 10 bases, V lost 0 bases, and 8 bases had no gene match. This CDR3 region has 15 residues. CDR1 is SGDLS, CDR2 YYNGEE, per germline. The variable domain in full, with the rest retrieved from reference TRBV9 and TRBJ1-4, is DSGVTQTPKHLITATGQRVTLRCSPRSGDLSVYWYQQSLDQGLQFLIQYYNGEERAKGNILERFSAQQFPDLHSELNLSSLELGDSALYFCASSVEQGGFGKLFFGSGTQLSVL.

V is TRBV7-9 and J is TRBJ1-5; no clear D gene. The CDR3 has 13 amino acids. Germline-derived CDR1 and CDR2 are SEHNR and FQNEAQ (reference sequence). Trimming cost V 6 bases and J 0 bases, with 6 bases left between them. This CDR3 is CASRAGSNQPQHF. The DNA of the CDR3 is TGTGCCAGCAGGGCGGGTAGCAATCAGCCCCAGCATTTT.

V gene TRBV28 combines with J gene TRBJ2-1, with 16 bases lining up with TRBD2. This CDR3 has 17 amino acids. With 6 bases clipped from V and 9 bases from J, the junction kept 11 bases outside the gene matches. Germline values: CDR1 MDHEN, CDR2 SYDVKM. DNA of the CDR3: TGTGCCAGCAGGCCAATCACCGGGACTAGCGGGGGGGGTGAGCAGTTCTTC. Protein: CASRPITGTSGGGEQFF.